Below, 15 T cell receptor beta chains from the same sample are listed, as sequenced in a study of blood T cell repertoires in COVID-19. The data were produced by immunoSEQ multiplex PCR, yet TCRdb's version contains in-frame clones alone and is incomplete. Among 150,000 to 200,000 clones listed, 70% to 80% were seen once. Sequenced material: peripheral blood. Receptors were obtained from a woman between 50 and 59 years old with active or convalescent COVID-19.

The V and J genes are TRBV5-5 and TRBJ1-1; D gene uncertain. Per germline, CDR1 SGHKS and CDR2 YYEKEE (reference sequence). V lost 0 bases to trimming and J lost 1 base, with 13 bases between them. CDR3 length: 16 amino acids. CDR3 DNA: TGTGCCAGCAGCTTGGGACACCTGAACAAGAACACTGAAGCTTTCTTT. Protein: CASSLGHLNKNTEAFF.

This chain joins TRBV5-1 and TRBJ1-4; 9 nucleotides match TRBD1. This CDR3 is 14 amino acids long. With 5 bases clipped from V and 8 bases from J, the junction kept 7 bases outside the gene matches. Looked up from germline, CDR1 is SGHRS and CDR2 is YFSETQ. Written as DNA, the CDR3 is TGCGCCAGCAGAACCGGGACAGGGCAAGAAAAACTGTTTTTT. Amino acid sequence: CASRTGTGQEKLFF.

This clone was counted only a few times. The chain links TRBV7-6 to TRBJ2-1; D is perhaps TRBD1 (6 bases). Germline V gene lookup returns CDR1 SGHVS and CDR2 FNYEAQ. V lost 1 base, J lost 9 bases, and 16 bases lay in between. The CDR3 covers 15 residues. The CDR3 loop is CASSLEQGKWAEQFF. The CDR3 nucleotides are TGTGCCAGCAGCTTAGAACAGGGTAAATGGGCTGAGCAGTTCTTC. Full variable domain (rest looked up from reference TRBV7-6 and TRBJ2-1): GAGVSQSPRYKVTKRGQDVALRCDPISGHVSLYWYRQALGQGPEFLTYFNYEAQQDKSGLPNDRFSAERPEGSISTLTIQRTEQRDSAMYRCASSLEQGKWAEQFFGPGTRLTVL.

The rearrangement links TRBV7-9 to TRBJ1-2; 11 bases agree with TRBD1. V trimming: 6 bases; J trimming: 4 bases; junction bases outside the gene matches: 7. The V gene's germline CDR1 is SEHNR and CDR2 FQNEAQ (reference sequence). CDR3 length equals 15 residues. The CDR3 sequence is CASSYTGTGGYGYTF. The CDR3, as DNA: TGTGCCAGCAGTTATACCGGGACAGGGGGCTATGGCTACACCTTC. Supplemented by reference TRBV7-9 and TRBJ1-2, the full variable domain reads DTGVSQNPRHKITKRGQNVTFRCDPISEHNRLYWYRQTLGQGPEFLTYFQNEAQLEKSRLLSDRFSAERPKGSFSTLEIQRTEQGDSAMYLCASSYTGTGGYGYTFGSGTRLTVV.

This sequence joins TRBV7-9 and TRBJ2-7; 9 bases are shared with TRBD1. Trimming took 5 bases from V and 6 from J; bases not matched to a gene: 14. Looked up from germline, CDR1 is SEHNR and CDR2 is FQNEAQ (reference sequence). The CDR3 runs to 16 residues. CDR3 in amino acids: CASSRGQGSRPGEQYF. In nucleotides, the CDR3 is TGTGCCAGCAGCAGAGGACAGGGGAGTCGACCCGGCGAGCAGTACTTC.

This clone occurred once. The germline gene is not matched at one end of the junction; a read error may be the cause. The gene calls are TRBV11-3 and TRBJ1-1; TRBD1 might be the D (5 bases). This CDR3 has 12 amino acids. Germline loops: CDR1 SGHNT, CDR2 YENEEA. CDR3 coding DNA: TGTGCCAGCAGCTTCCCGGACACCGAAGCTTTCTTT. Residues: CASSFPDTEAFF.

This sequence joins TRBV28 and TRBJ1-5; D not certain. Trimming removed 3 bases from V and 7 bases from J, with 7 bases in between. This CDR3 is 12 amino acids long. Germline lookup yields CDR1 MDHEN and CDR2 SYDVKM. The CDR3: CASSFSGQPQHF. CDR3 in DNA: TGTGCCAGCAGTTTTTCGGGGCAGCCCCAGCATTTT. Drawing the rest from reference TRBV28 and TRBJ1-5, the complete variable domain is DVKVTQSSRYLVKRTGEKVFLECVQDMDHENMFWYRQDPGLGLRLIYFSYDVKMKEKGDIPEGYSVSREKKERFSLILESASTNQTSMYLCASSFSGQPQHFGDGTRLSIL.

The V call is TRBV19, the J call TRBJ2-7; 7 nucleotides line up with TRBD1. Per germline, CDR1 LNHDA and CDR2 SQIVND (reference sequence). There are 12 residues in the CDR3. After removal of 10 bases from V and 1 base from J, the junction contained 4 bases not matched to a gene. DNA of the CDR3: TGTGCCACCGGGACAGATTCCTACGAGCAGTACTTC. Protein product: CATGTDSYEQYF.

This chain connects TRBV30 to TRBJ2-5; 11 positions agree with TRBD2. CDR3 length equals 17 residues. The germline V gene encodes CDR1 GTSNPN and CDR2 SVGIG (reference sequence). The junction had 11 bases not matched to a gene; V was cut back by 0 bases and J by 5 bases. CDR3 region: CAWSVGSGRAMGETQYF. CDR3 DNA sequence: TGTGCCTGGAGTGTCGGTAGCGGGAGGGCCATGGGGGAGACCCAGTACTTC.

This chain joins TRBV6-2 or TRBV6-3 and TRBJ2-5, with TRBD2 identical over 11 bases. Germline CDR1 MNHEY, CDR2 SVGEGT. V was pared by 6 bases and J by 7 bases, with 7 bases of the junction left unmatched. The CDR3 totals 14 residues. CDR3 sequence (DNA): TGTGCCAGCAGCCTACTAGCGGGGGTGGGGACCCAGTACTTC. This codes for CASSLLAGVGTQYF.

This sequence joins TRBV5-6 and TRBJ1-5; TRBD1 agrees at 7 bases. V gave up 3 bases and J gave up 3 bases; unmatched junction bases: 6. The germline V gene encodes CDR1 SGHDT and CDR2 YYEEEE. This CDR3 region has 15 residues. The CDR3 DNA follows: TGTGCCAGCAGCTCGCAAGGGACAGACAATCAGCCCCAGCATTTT. Encoded protein: CASSSQGTDNQPQHF.

The J gene is TRBJ1-1, the V gene TRBV28; TRBD1 matches at 11 bases. This CDR3 region has 16 residues. V lost 6 bases, J lost 6 bases, and 12 bases stayed unmatched. Looked up from germline, CDR1 is MDHEN and CDR2 is SYDVKM. The CDR3 here is CASSPTPGQGVSEAFF. The CDR3 coding sequence is TGTGCCAGCAGCCCGACCCCGGGACAGGGGGTCTCTGAAGCTTTCTTT.

The chain carries TRBV27 and TRBJ2-5; the match to TRBD1 covers 12 bases. The V gene end was trimmed by 4 bases and the J gene end by 1 base; junction bases not matched to a gene: 7. Germline loops: CDR1 MNHEY, CDR2 SMNVEV (reference sequence). The length of the CDR3 is 17 residues. CDR3 sequence reads: CASSSGQGAIRQETQYF. The CDR3, as DNA: TGTGCCAGCAGTTCGGGACAGGGGGCGATCCGCCAAGAGACCCAGTACTTC.

As concerns this clone: One end of the junction varies from germline; a read error may be responsible. The chain recombines TRBV6-5 with TRBJ1-2, with 8 bases aligning to TRBD1. This CDR3 spans 14 amino acids. Germline-derived CDR1 and CDR2 are MNHEY and SVGAGI. CDR3 coding DNA: TGTGCCAGCAGTTTGACAGGGGTTAACTATGGCCACACCTTC. Its protein is CASSLTGVNYGHTF.

This chain connects TRBV5-5 to TRBJ2-4; 9 bases agree with TRBD2. Trimming at V came to 1 base and at J to 5 bases, leaving 4 bases not matched to a gene. CDR1 is SGHKS, CDR2 YYEKEE, per germline (reference sequence). The CDR3 totals 15 residues. The CDR3 reads CASSLSQREENIQYF. CDR3 coding DNA: TGTGCCAGCAGCTTGTCGCAGCGGGAGGAAAACATTCAGTACTTC.